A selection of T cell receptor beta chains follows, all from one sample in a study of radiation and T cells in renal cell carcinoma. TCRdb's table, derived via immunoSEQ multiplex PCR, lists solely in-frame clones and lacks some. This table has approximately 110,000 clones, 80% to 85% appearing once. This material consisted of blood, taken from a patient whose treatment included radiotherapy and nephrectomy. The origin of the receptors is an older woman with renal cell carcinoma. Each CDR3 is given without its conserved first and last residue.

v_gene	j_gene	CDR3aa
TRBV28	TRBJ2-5	AVVDQETQY
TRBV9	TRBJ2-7	ASSVGLAGGYEQY
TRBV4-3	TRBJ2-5	ASSQDAGVQETQY
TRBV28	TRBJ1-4	ASSLSGRINEKLF
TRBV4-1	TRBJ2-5	ASSQTGGLKETQY
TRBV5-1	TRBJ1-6	ASSLSGDNSPLH
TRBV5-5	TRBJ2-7	ASSTTGTAYYEQY
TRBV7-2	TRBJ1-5	ASSPRTGASNQPQH
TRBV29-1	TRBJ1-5	SVQTGGGSRGNQPQH
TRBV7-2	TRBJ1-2	ASIDRAAGNYGYT
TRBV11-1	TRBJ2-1	ASSLEASGYNEQF
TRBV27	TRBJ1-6	ASSGTGYNSPLH
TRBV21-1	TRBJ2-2	ASSKNRELF
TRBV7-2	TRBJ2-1	ASSLGGGRGSYNEQF
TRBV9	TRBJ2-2	ASSVVAGGSGELF
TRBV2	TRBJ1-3	ASSQDRQGAGNTIY
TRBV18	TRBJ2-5	ASSRGQLETQY
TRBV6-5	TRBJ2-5	AISPGTSGAETQY
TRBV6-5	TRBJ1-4	ASGRGTNEKLF
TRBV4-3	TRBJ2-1	ASSQDSLGDIYNEQF
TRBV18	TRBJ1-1	ASSRSGTVYMNTEAF
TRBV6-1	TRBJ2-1	ASTDRGGLNEQF
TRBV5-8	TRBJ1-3	ASSLVLQGAGNTIY